This T cell receptor (beta chain) appears in the sequencing data of a study of molecular identifiers for immune sequencing clone quantification. Notes on this clonotype: Sequence at one end of the junction differs from germline and may be a read error.

This CDR3 is built from 13 residues. Germline CDR1 SGDLS, CDR2 YYNGEE. One entry per CDR3 protein results from TCRdb running MiXCR on the PCR reads. The table records about half a million distinct CDR3 sequences, under 30% of them present only once. This chain links TRBV9 with TRBJ2-6; D is uncertain. This receptor was taken from a human donor in good health. Some libraries in this study had Jurkat cell RNA spiked in. Sequenced input: naive CD8+ T cells from blood, with Jurkat cell RNA spiked in. Subset indicated: FACS-sorted CD8+CD4-CCR7+CD45RA+ naive T cells. CDR3 region: CTSSVGSDNVLTF. The DNA of the CDR3 is TGTACCAGCAGCGTAGGAAGCGACAACGTCCTGACTTTC.